This passage covers 24 T cell receptor beta chains from one sample sequenced in a study of cytomegalovirus exposure and HLA in healthy donors (dated by TCRdb to 2015 to 2018). Library creation used the immunoSEQ multiplex PCR assay. For the multiplex PCR, a mixture combining 60 forward primers for TCR Vbeta segments and 13 reverse primers for TCR Jbeta segments was used. TCRdb mirrors the immuneACCESS table, restricted to in-frame sequences. Some clones are absent from its copies; in checked studies, under half trace to an unresolved V gene, and the reason for the others is unknown. This sample comprises 50,000 or so clones, around 85% of them detected only once. The ten largest clonotypes hold about 2.5% of the sample. The sample comprised PBMCs. Every receptor here comes from a boy aged 10-17 years in good health and CMV-seropositive.

V and J are TRBV15 and TRBJ2-7, with unresolved D. Trimming took off 5 bases at V and 2 bases at J, with 7 bases between the two ends. CDR3 size: 12 residues. Germline V lookup: CDR1 LNHNV, CDR2 YYDKDF (reference sequence). The CDR3 nucleotides are TGTGCCACCAGCGACCAGGCCTACGAGCAGTACTTC. Amino acids: CATSDQAYEQYF.

The rearrangement joins TRBV6-5 to TRBJ2-1; 10 nucleotides match TRBD2. The germline CDR1 and CDR2 sequences are MNHEY and SVGAGI. CDR3 length: 14 residues. With 7 bases clipped from V and 9 bases from J, the junction kept 9 bases outside the gene matches. The CDR3 loop reads CASTPSGGGGEQFF. In DNA, the CDR3 is TGTGCCAGCACTCCTAGCGGGGGCGGGGGTGAGCAGTTCTTC.

CDR3 sequence: CASSREQGMSYNEQFF. The CDR3 DNA is TGTGCCAGCAGCCGGGAACAGGGGATGTCCTACAATGAGCAGTTCTTC. The J gene is TRBJ2-1, the V gene TRBV7-9; 7 nucleotides match TRBD1. This CDR3 spans 16 amino acids. V lost 5 bases and J lost 1; bases outside the gene matches: 8. Germline CDR1 SEHNR, CDR2 FQNEAQ (reference sequence).

The sample holds a few counts of this clone. The chain combines TRBV6-5 with TRBJ1-2; 7 bases match TRBD1. In germline, CDR1 is MNHEY, CDR2 SVGAGI. The CDR3 covers 13 residues. V dropped 6 bases and J dropped 4; count of bases not matched to a gene: 5. CDR3 amino acids: CASRIDRAYGYTF. Written as DNA, the CDR3 is TGTGCCAGCAGGATCGACAGGGCCTATGGCTACACCTTC.

The V and J genes are TRBV29-1 and TRBJ1-1; D is perhaps TRBD1 (6 bases). V lost 0 bases to trimming and J lost 7 bases, with 18 bases between them. Germline CDR1 reads SQVTM; CDR2 reads ANQGSEA. The CDR3 spans 15 residues. CDR3: CSVEDTRGQHGEAFF. For the CDR3, the DNA is TGCAGCGTTGAAGACACGAGAGGACAGCACGGTGAAGCTTTCTTT.

The rearrangement uses TRBV6-5 and TRBJ1-2; 7 bases fit TRBD1. The ends lost 7 bases at V and 2 bases at J; junction bases unmatched: 10. CDR3 length: 15 residues. Germline V lookup: CDR1 MNHEY, CDR2 SVGAGI. Written as DNA, the CDR3 is TGTGCCAGCACTAAACAGGGACAGCTAAACTATGGCTACACCTTC. It is translated as CASTKQGQLNYGYTF.

This clone occurred a few times. V gene TRBV6-5 combines with J gene TRBJ1-6; 8 nucleotides line up with TRBD1. The trim removed 6 bases at V and 10 bases at J, leaving 8 bases unmatched. The CDR3 spans 14 residues. CDR1 and CDR2 (germline): MNHEY, SVGAGI. The CDR3 spells CASSSDRGSSPLHF. Written as DNA, the CDR3 is TGTGCCAGCAGCTCCGACAGGGGAAGCTCACCCCTCCACTTT.

This chain joins TRBV5-4 and TRBJ1-5; D is perhaps TRBD1 (6 bases). The germline V gene encodes CDR1 SGHNT and CDR2 YYREEE (reference sequence). Trimming removed 0 bases from V and 7 bases from J, with 11 bases in between. The CDR3 is 14 amino acids. The CDR3 coding sequence is TGTGCCAGCAGCTTGGACGCCGGACAGCAGCCCCAGCATTTT. Translation gives CASSLDAGQQPQHF.

The genes are TRBV9 and TRBJ1-2, with unresolved D. Germline V gene sequence: CDR1 SGDLS, CDR2 YYNGEE. This CDR3 has 17 amino acids. With 4 bases removed from V and 3 bases from J, the gap between germline ends came to 22 bases. This chain's CDR3 is CASSFGGSSSHYYGYTF. The CDR3 bases are TGTGCCAGCAGCTTTGGAGGGTCCTCATCCCACTACTATGGCTACACCTTC.

The chain employs TRBV4-1 and TRBJ2-5; 9 bases fit TRBD1. J lost 2 bases, V lost 4 bases, and 8 bases had no gene match. The CDR3 runs 16 residues. From germline, CDR1 is MGHRA and CDR2 YSYEKL. CDR3 sequence reads: CASSLFTGTGQETQYF. The DNA of the CDR3 is TGCGCCAGCAGCCTTTTTACCGGGACAGGGCAAGAGACCCAGTACTTC.

CDR3 amino acids: CASSLDRGGMGNQPQHF. The CDR3 coding sequence is TGCGCCAGCAGCTTGGACAGGGGGGGTATGGGCAATCAGCCCCAGCATTTT. The V call is TRBV5-1, the J call TRBJ1-5; 8 bases are shared with TRBD1. The length of the CDR3 is 17 residues. The germline V gene has CDR1 SGHRS and CDR2 YFSETQ. The V gene end was trimmed by 0 bases and the J gene end by 2 bases; junction bases not matched to a gene: 7.

This rearrangement joins TRBV7-2 to TRBJ1-5, with a weak D call TRBD1 (5 bases). The CDR3 totals 14 residues. Germline V gene sequence: CDR1 SGHTA, CDR2 FQGNSA. V was cut by 0 bases and J by 7 bases, with 10 bases left in between. The CDR3 here is CASSLAGPTQPQHF. The CDR3 DNA follows: TGTGCCAGCAGCTTAGCGGGGCCCACCCAGCCCCAGCATTTT.

The rearrangement links TRBV9 to TRBJ1-5; a weak D match, TRBD1 (5 bases). This CDR3 is built from 13 residues. V was cut by 2 bases and J by 4 bases, with 7 bases left in between. Germline CDR1 SGDLS, CDR2 YYNGEE. Here the CDR3 reads CASSVSGNQPQHF. The CDR3 bases are TGTGCCAGCAGCGTTTCAGGGAATCAGCCCCAGCATTTT.

The chain uses TRBV5-5 and TRBJ1-4, with D possibly matching TRBD1 (6 bases). This CDR3 spans 16 amino acids. V lost 4 bases and J 8 bases, leaving 21 bases between the germline ends. Germline assignment: CDR1 SGHKS and CDR2 YYEKEE (reference sequence). CDR3 loop: CASSLRYWGLGEKLFF. CDR3 DNA sequence: TGTGCCAGCAGCCTACGATATTGGGGGCTGGGCGAAAAACTGTTTTTT.

The rearrangement joins TRBV5-6 to TRBJ1-6, with a possible D match to TRBD1 (6 bases). From germline, CDR1 is SGHDT and CDR2 YYEEEE. Trimming took 3 bases from V and 7 from J, leaving 17 bases between them. The CDR3 spans 16 residues. This CDR3 reads CASSSGGLGFNSPLHF. The CDR3 bases are TGTGCCAGCAGCTCCGGGGGGCTGGGGTTCAATTCACCCCTCCACTTT.

About this clone: A junction end diverges from the germline sequence, so it may reflect a read error. The chain has TRBV7-7 and TRBJ2-5, with D possibly being TRBD2 (6 bases). The CDR3 covers 15 residues. Germline V gene sequence: CDR1 SSHAT, CDR2 FNYEAQ (reference sequence). DNA for the CDR3: TGTGCTAGCAGCCCGGTTGGGGACGGAGGGGAGACCCAGTACTTC. It translates to CASSPVGDGGETQYF.

The rearrangement links TRBV7-9 to TRBJ1-3, with TRBD1 as a possible D gene (5 bases). Trimming left V 5 bases short and J 0 bases short, with 14 bases between. Germline V gives CDR1 SEHNR, CDR2 FQNEAQ (reference sequence). The CDR3 totals 16 residues. The CDR3 coding sequence is TGTGCCAGCAGCCCTGAAGGGGCCGTCTCTGGAAACACCATATATTTT. It specifies CASSPEGAVSGNTIYF.

In the case of this clone: At one of its ends the junction is not consistent with the germline gene, which may arise from a read error. The V and J genes are TRBV7-9 and TRBJ1-2; TRBD1 matches at 8 bases. Germline loops: CDR1 SEHNR, CDR2 FQNEAQ (reference sequence). This CDR3 contains 14 residues. CDR3 amino acids: CSSSTGQAGYGYTF. The CDR3 DNA follows: TGTTCCAGCAGCACGGGACAGGCCGGATATGGCTACACCTTC.

This clone was picked up a small number of times. The chain couples TRBV27 to TRBJ2-3; D is undetermined. Per the germline V gene, CDR1 is MNHEY and CDR2 is SMNVEV (reference sequence). V lost 5 bases to trimming and J lost 6 bases, with 12 bases between them. This CDR3 contains 13 residues. The CDR3 protein is CASSRSRGDTQYF. The CDR3 region has the DNA TGTGCCAGCAGTCGTTCACGCGGTGATACGCAGTATTTT.

This clone turned up a few times. V is TRBV7-9 and J is TRBJ1-5, with a weak D call TRBD1 (6 bases). V was shortened by 5 bases and J by 7 bases, with 12 bases between the two germline ends. Germline V CDR1 and CDR2: SEHNR, FQNEAQ (reference sequence). The length of the CDR3 is 13 residues. Here the CDR3 DNA reads TGTGCCAGCAGCGAACAGGGAGCCCAGCCCCAGCATTTT. It is translated as CASSEQGAQPQHF.

The rearrangement links TRBV27 to TRBJ2-5, with a tentative D call TRBD2 (6 bases). Between the trimmed V and J ends, which lost 3 bases and 7 bases, there was a span of 12 bases. Germline V CDR1 and CDR2: MNHEY, SMNVEV (reference sequence). The CDR3 is made up of 13 amino acids. CDR3 protein: CASSLSGERTQYF. CDR3 in DNA: TGTGCCAGCAGTTTGTCGGGGGAGCGGACCCAGTACTTC.

V gene TRBV18 combines with J gene TRBJ2-1, with 11 nucleotides matching TRBD2. The CDR3 is 16 residues long. After removal of 3 bases from V and 10 bases from J, the junction contained 11 bases not matched to a gene. CDR1 and CDR2 from the germline V gene are KGHSH and LQKENI. CDR3 nucleotide sequence: TGTGCCAGCTCACCGCAGGGGCTAGCGGGGGGCAAGGAGCAGTTCTTC. Its translation is CASSPQGLAGGKEQFF.

V is TRBV6-1 and J is TRBJ1-1, with D unclear. Germline V gene data show CDR1 as MNHNS and CDR2 as SASEGT. This CDR3 is built from 13 residues. The V end was cut by 3 bases, the J end by 0 bases, with 5 bases between. CDR3 protein: CASSEEMNTEAFF. Written as DNA, the CDR3 is TGTGCCAGCAGTGAGGAGATGAACACTGAAGCTTTCTTT.

The CDR3 here is CASKRISNTEAFF. CDR3 DNA: TGTGCCAGCAAGAGGATTTCGAACACTGAAGCTTTCTTT. The chain recombines TRBV27 with TRBJ1-1; no definite D call. Germline V gene data show CDR1 as MNHEY and CDR2 as SMNVEV (reference sequence). The CDR3 contains 13 residues. The V and J ends lost 7 bases and 1 base respectively, with 10 bases between them.